This TCR beta chain was obtained from a study of blood T cell repertoires in COVID-19. As for the study in general: Acute and convalescent COVID-19 specimens originated in the United States, Italy and Spain.

Grouping used clinical history reported by participants in a survey and questionnaire. The method was immunoSEQ multiplex PCR; TCRdb's version includes in-frame clones alone and lacks a portion of them. Among around 500,000 clones, approximately 91% were seen once, and the ten largest hold around 7.9%. Germline lookup yields CDR1 SEHNR and CDR2 FQNEAQ (reference sequence). The CDR3 has 14 amino acids. The V and J ends lost 0 bases and 7 bases respectively, with 12 bases between them. The V and J genes are TRBV7-9 and TRBJ1-1; D possibly corresponds to TRBD1 (5 bases). Sequences were obtained from PBMCs or T cells enriched from blood (not recorded which). The sequence was collected from an older woman who had recovered from COVID-19. The CDR3 loop is CASSLADPRDEAFF. In nucleotides, the CDR3 is TGTGCCAGCAGCTTAGCGGACCCCAGGGATGAAGCTTTCTTT.